The sequence of this TCR beta chain was determined in a study of CD8 T cells in ankylosing spondylitis. Whole-study findings and limits: Before this, some motif variants had been reported in reactive arthritis synovial fluid and blood.

This clonotype turned up a few times. The antigen remains unidentified. A single record per CDR3 protein comes from TCRdb applying MiXCR to the 5' RACE reads. The sample has about 150,000 distinct CDR3 sequences, about 42% seen once. The sequenced sample consisted of synovial fluid, either unsorted or a sorted T cell fraction (not recorded which). The clonotype comes from a male donor with ankylosing spondylitis.

CDR3 DNA: TGTGCCAGCAGTTACTCTGGAGGTGGCGGAAACACCATATATTTT. This translates into CASSYSGGGGNTIYF. The chain links TRBV6-2 or TRBV6-3 to TRBJ1-3; no clear D gene. From germline, CDR1 is MNHEY and CDR2 SVGEGT. CDR3 length equals 15 residues. The V gene lost 0 bases and the J gene lost 4 bases, with 10 bases spanning the gap.